Presented here are 23 T cell receptor beta chains from one specimen sequenced in a study of blood T cell repertoires in COVID-19. Clones were read by immunoSEQ multiplex PCR, and TCRdb kept only the in-frame ones, dropping some. The sample yields 28,000 or so clones, over 75% seen once. Sequences were obtained from peripheral blood. These receptors were taken from a man aged 65 to 79 with acute or convalescent COVID-19.

This sequence joins TRBV7-2 and TRBJ1-6, with D perhaps matching TRBD1 (6 bases). The germline CDR1 and CDR2 sequences are SGHTA and FQGNSA. The CDR3 extends over 16 amino acids. V lost 1 base and J 10 bases, leaving 17 bases between the germline ends. The CDR3 region has the DNA TGTGCCAGCAGCTTAGACTTCCCCCAGGGGTTATCACCCCTCCACTTT. Protein: CASSLDFPQGLSPLHF.

This chain uses TRBV27 with TRBJ2-1; D gene uncertain. CDR3 length: 14 amino acids. The ends were cut back, 6 bases at V and 0 bases at J, with 9 bases in the middle. Germline V gene data show CDR1 as MNHEY and CDR2 as SMNVEV (reference sequence). CDR3 DNA sequence: TGTGCCAGCAGCCCCCGTAACTCCTACAATGAGCAGTTCTTC. This gives the protein CASSPRNSYNEQFF.

The chain combines TRBV19 with TRBJ2-5; 8 bases fit TRBD1. The CDR3 contains 13 residues. Losses at the gene ends were 1 base for V and 5 bases for J; bases not matched to a gene: 0. The germline gives CDR1 LNHDA, CDR2 SQIVND (reference sequence). The CDR3 coding sequence is TGTGCCAGTAGTATAGGACAGGGGGAGACCCAGTACTTC. Its protein is CASSIGQGETQYF.

This clone was counted a single time. The J gene is TRBJ2-3, the V gene TRBV7-9, with D tentatively TRBD2 (5 bases). Germline V gene lookup returns CDR1 SEHNR and CDR2 FQNEAQ (reference sequence). Trimming removed 5 bases from V and 5 bases from J, with 17 bases in between. CDR3 length: 15 amino acids. Here the CDR3 reads CASSPLSGGRDTQYF. The CDR3 DNA sequence: TGTGCCAGCAGCCCCCTTTCAGGAGGCCGAGATACGCAGTATTTT.

This chain links TRBV21-1 with TRBJ2-3; the table calls TRBD2, which could not be checked here. TRBV21-1 is described as a pseudogene. This CDR3 has 13 residues. The CDR3 reads CASSRTSADTQYF. As DNA, the CDR3 is TGTGCCAGCAGCAGAACTAGCGCCGATACGCAGTATTTT.

This sequence joins TRBV9 and TRBJ1-1; TRBD1 aligns across 8 bases. The CDR3 has 14 residues. Trimming removed 4 bases from V and 6 bases from J; junction bases left unmatched: 8. From germline, CDR1 is SGDLS and CDR2 YYNGEE. The CDR3 DNA reads TGTGCCAGCAGCCCACGGACAGGGATCTCTGAAGCTTTCTTT. As protein: CASSPRTGISEAFF.

The CDR3 DNA sequence: TGTGCCAGCAGCCGAAGAAGCGGGAGGGTCTATGAGCAGTTCTTC. It codes for CASSRRSGRVYEQFF. V is TRBV6-5 and J is TRBJ2-1; 10 bases agree with TRBD2. Germline CDR1 is MNHEY and CDR2 is SVGAGI. The CDR3 extends over 15 amino acids. Losses at the gene ends were 6 bases for V and 8 bases for J; bases not matched to a gene: 10.

This clone occurred once. This chain connects TRBV6-1 to TRBJ1-4; TRBD1 is a possible D gene (5 bases). Germline loops: CDR1 MNHNS, CDR2 SASEGT. V was pared by 3 bases and J by 2 bases, with 16 bases between. The CDR3 has 17 residues. In DNA, the CDR3 is TGTGCCAGCAGTGAGAGGCGCGGGGGTGGGACTAATGAAAAACTGTTTTTT. Its translation is CASSERRGGGTNEKLFF.

This clone was observed a handful of times. The chain uses TRBV11-2 and TRBJ1-6; possibly TRBD1 for D (5 bases). V dropped 5 bases and J dropped 7 bases, with 9 bases sitting between them. This CDR3 contains 13 residues. From germline, CDR1 is SGHAT and CDR2 FQNNGV. The CDR3 protein is CASSPDTNSPLHF. The CDR3 DNA follows: TGTGCCAGCAGCCCGGACACAAATTCACCCCTCCACTTT.

This clone was observed a single time. The chain recombines TRBV19 with TRBJ1-5; D perhaps matches TRBD1 (5 bases). CDR1 is LNHDA and CDR2 is SQIVND in the germline V gene (reference sequence). V shed 3 bases and J shed 2 bases, with 17 bases lying between them. The CDR3 consists of 17 residues. Here the CDR3 DNA reads TGTGCCAGTAGTATCCTCAGGGAGGGGACGGGCAATCAGCCCCAGCATTTT. Translated: CASSILREGTGNQPQHF.

The genes are TRBV7-8 and TRBJ2-2; D is possibly TRBD2 (5 bases). The CDR3 is made up of 16 amino acids. CDR1 SGHVS and CDR2 FQNEAQ come from the germline V gene. Trimming removed 1 base from V and 0 bases from J, with 9 bases in between. CDR3 nucleotide sequence: TGTGCCAGCAGCTTAGTACGGGGTCCGAACACCGGGGAGCTGTTTTTT. This gives the protein CASSLVRGPNTGELFF.

The V gene is TRBV11-2, the J gene TRBJ2-1; D might be TRBD2 (5 bases). This CDR3 contains 13 residues. Germline values: CDR1 SGHAT, CDR2 FQNNGV. The V gene lost 4 bases and the J gene lost 9 bases, with 13 bases spanning the gap. CDR3 coding DNA: TGTGCCAGCAGCTCCGCCCGCGGAGGTGAGCAGTTCTTC. Its protein product is CASSSARGGEQFF.

The J gene is TRBJ1-4, the V gene TRBV19; tentative D call: TRBD1 (6 bases). Trimming took 7 bases from V and 6 from J, leaving 21 bases between them. The CDR3 contains 16 residues. Per the germline V gene, CDR1 is LNHDA and CDR2 is SQIVND (reference sequence). The chain's CDR3 is CASNGGVRGADEKLFF. CDR3 coding DNA: TGTGCCAGTAACGGAGGAGTCAGGGGAGCCGATGAAAAACTGTTTTTT.

This chain uses TRBV5-6 with TRBJ1-2; perhaps TRBD1 as D (5 bases). With 0 bases removed from V and 5 bases from J, the gap between germline ends came to 8 bases. This CDR3 has 13 amino acids. The germline V gene encodes CDR1 SGHDT and CDR2 YYEEEE. The CDR3 spells CASSLGQFYGYTF. Here the CDR3 DNA reads TGTGCCAGCAGCTTGGGACAGTTTTATGGCTACACCTTC.

The V and J genes are TRBV6-6 and TRBJ1-5; D may be TRBD1 (6 bases). V lost 7 bases and J 3 bases, leaving 10 bases between the germline ends. The V gene's germline CDR1 is MNHNY and CDR2 SVGAGI (reference sequence). The CDR3 is 13 residues long. CDR3 protein: CASTGVDNQPQHF. The CDR3 DNA is TGTGCCAGCACAGGGGTCGACAATCAGCCCCAGCATTTT.

The gene calls are TRBV12-5 and TRBJ1-1; D unclear. This CDR3 has 13 amino acids. V lost 2 bases and J 3 bases, leaving 7 bases between the germline ends. The germline CDR1 and CDR2 sequences are LGHNT and FRNRAP. Written as DNA, the CDR3 is TGTGCTAGTGGTTTGAACTTGGACACTGAAGCTTTCTTT. The encoded protein is CASGLNLDTEAFF. The full variable domain, completed using reference TRBV12-5 and TRBJ1-1, is DARVTQTPRHKVTEMGQEVTMRCQPILGHNTVFWYRQTMMQGLELLAYFRNRAPLDDSGMPKDRFSAEMPDATLATLKIQPSEPRDSAVYFCASGLNLDTEAFFGQGTRLTVV.

The chain links TRBV6-5 to TRBJ1-3; D not resolved. Germline V gene lookup returns CDR1 MNHEY and CDR2 SVGAGI. The CDR3 extends over 12 amino acids. The ends were cut back, 6 bases at V and 6 bases at J, with 9 bases in the middle. CDR3 in amino acids: CASSRSENTIYF. In nucleotides, the CDR3 is TGTGCCAGCAGCAGAAGTGAAAACACCATATATTTT.

The chain uses TRBV11-2 and TRBJ2-6; TRBD2 matches 7 bases. After removal of 5 bases from V and 0 bases from J, the junction contained 1 base not matched to a gene. Germline loops: CDR1 SGHAT, CDR2 FQNNGV. This CDR3 region has 15 residues. Written as DNA, the CDR3 is TGTGCCAGCAGCCCGGGAGGCTCTGGGGCCAACGTCCTGACTTTC. Its protein product is CASSPGGSGANVLTF.

The V and J genes are TRBV7-9 and TRBJ2-6; maybe TRBD1 (5 bases). V lost 4 bases and J 2 bases, leaving 9 bases between the germline ends. This CDR3 spans 15 amino acids. CDR1 and CDR2 (germline): SEHNR, FQNEAQ (reference sequence). The chain's CDR3 is CASSWQGTGANVLTF. The CDR3 nucleotides are TGTGCCAGCAGCTGGCAGGGAACTGGGGCCAACGTCCTGACTTTC.

The chain has TRBV19 and TRBJ2-2; 8 bases match TRBD1. V was pared by 7 bases and J by 1 base, with 5 bases of the junction left unmatched. The germline V gene encodes CDR1 LNHDA and CDR2 SQIVND (reference sequence). The CDR3 consists of 15 residues. CDR3 DNA sequence: TGTGCCAGTATGCGGACAGGGTTGAACACCGGGGAGCTGTTTTTT. Protein: CASMRTGLNTGELFF.

The chain couples TRBV5-1 to TRBJ2-3; a possible D gene is TRBD1 (5 bases). Germline V gene data show CDR1 as SGHRS and CDR2 as YFSETQ. Trimming stripped 5 bases from V and 4 bases from J, with 8 bases between. The CDR3 has 12 residues. CDR3 DNA: TGCGCCAGCAGGGAAGGGGCAGATACGCAGTATTTT. Amino acids: CASREGADTQYF.

The chain has TRBV12-3 or TRBV12-4 and TRBJ2-4; 7 bases map to TRBD1. The CDR3 has 13 amino acids. V lost 6 bases, J lost 5 bases, and 4 bases stayed unmatched. CDR3 coding DNA: TGTGCCAGCAGCACAGGGGAAGAAAACATTCAGTACTTC. Its translation is CASSTGEENIQYF.

This clone has a single count. The chain uses TRBV5-4 and TRBJ2-2; TRBD2 matches 8 bases. V trimming: 5 bases; J trimming: 3 bases; junction bases outside the gene matches: 9. In germline, CDR1 is SGHNT, CDR2 YYREEE (reference sequence). This CDR3 spans 16 amino acids. The CDR3 nucleotides read TGTGCCAGCAGACCAAGCGGGAGTTCCCACACCGGGGAGCTGTTTTTT. Translation gives CASRPSGSSHTGELFF.